Each of the 23 T cell receptor beta chains below was sequenced from the same sample in a study of blood T cell repertoires in COVID-19. Profiled with immunoSEQ multiplex PCR; TCRdb holds only in-frame clones, not every one. The repertoire consists of about 140,000 clones, with about 90% occurring once and the leading ten covering over 9.5%. The specimen was peripheral blood. The receptor set was obtained from a man aged 50 or older with active or convalescent COVID-19.

This clone occurred once. V and J are TRBV5-1 and TRBJ1-2; 8 bases line up with TRBD1. Per the germline V gene, CDR1 is SGHRS and CDR2 is YFSETQ. This CDR3 region has 12 residues. Unmatched junction bases numbered 4, after V lost 8 bases and J lost 4 bases. The CDR3 loop is CASGTGFYGYTF. DNA for the CDR3: TGCGCCAGTGGGACAGGTTTCTATGGCTACACCTTC.

The chain joins TRBV6-2 or TRBV6-3 to TRBJ2-1, with TRBD2 identical over 11 bases. The germline CDR1 and CDR2 sequences are MNHEY and SVGEGT. This CDR3 spans 15 amino acids. V was pared by 5 bases and J by 5 bases, with 5 bases of the junction left unmatched. CDR3 DNA: TGTGCCAGCAGTGTACTAGCGGGAGCCCACAATGAGCAGTTCTTC. It specifies CASSVLAGAHNEQFF.

The genes are TRBV25-1 and TRBJ1-1, with 8 bases that match TRBD1. The CDR3 loop spans 15 amino acids. Unmatched junction bases numbered 14, after V lost 7 bases and J lost 7 bases. Germline V gene sequence: CDR1 MGHDK, CDR2 SYGVNS. The CDR3 loop is CASTSRGPGGREAFF. CDR3 nucleotide sequence: TGTGCCAGCACTTCCAGGGGGCCAGGAGGACGTGAAGCTTTCTTT.

This chain uses TRBV19 with TRBJ2-1; 7 positions match TRBD1. This CDR3 spans 14 amino acids. Per germline, CDR1 LNHDA and CDR2 SQIVND (reference sequence). The J segment lost 5 bases and the V segment lost 2 bases, leaving 3 bases of the junction unmatched. This chain's CDR3 is CASSIRTGDNEQFF. The CDR3 region has the DNA TGTGCCAGTAGTATAAGGACAGGCGACAATGAGCAGTTCTTC.

The chain employs TRBV28 and TRBJ2-2; D is perhaps TRBD1 (5 bases). This CDR3 has 13 residues. The germline CDR1 and CDR2 sequences are MDHEN and SYDVKM. Trimming pared 6 bases from V and 7 bases from J, leaving 12 bases between. This CDR3 reads CASRGRIGGELFF. The DNA of the CDR3 is TGTGCCAGCAGGGGGCGAATAGGCGGGGAGCTGTTTTTT.

The chain uses TRBV7-8 and TRBJ1-2; 7 nucleotides agree with TRBD1. With V trimmed by 5 bases and J by 8 bases, 14 bases remained unmatched. This CDR3 spans 15 amino acids. Germline CDR1 reads SGHVS; CDR2 reads FQNEAQ. The CDR3 protein is CASSLELQGYQGYTF. The CDR3 DNA reads TGTGCCAGCAGCCTGGAGCTACAGGGGTATCAAGGCTACACCTTC.

The table lists this clone with a few counts. The rearrangement links TRBV7-9 to TRBJ2-2; TRBD2 is a possible D gene (6 bases). Trimming removed 5 bases at V and 0 bases at J, with 19 bases between. CDR1 is SEHNR and CDR2 is FQNEAQ in the germline V gene (reference sequence). This CDR3 spans 18 amino acids. In nucleotides, the CDR3 is TGTGCCAGCAGCCCCCATGCGGGGAGCGGACCGAACACCGGGGAGCTGTTTTTT. Amino acids: CASSPHAGSGPNTGELFF.

The chain recombines TRBV28 with TRBJ1-4; D is possibly TRBD1 (6 bases). The length of the CDR3 is 17 residues. V was shortened by 4 bases and J by 1 base, with 16 bases between the two germline ends. The germline gives CDR1 MDHEN, CDR2 SYDVKM. This chain's CDR3 is CASSSRGQGLTNEKLFF. The CDR3 DNA is TGTGCCAGCAGTTCGAGAGGCCAGGGGTTAACTAATGAAAAACTGTTTTTT.

The chain employs TRBV7-8 and TRBJ1-1; a weak D match, TRBD1 (5 bases). The CDR3 covers 16 residues. Germline assignment: CDR1 SGHVS and CDR2 FQNEAQ. The ends were cut back, 4 bases at V and 1 base at J, with 16 bases in the middle. The CDR3 region has the DNA TGTGCCAGCAGCTCAGTTCCGGGGGGACCGAACACTGAAGCTTTCTTT. Protein sequence: CASSSVPGGPNTEAFF.

The gene calls are TRBV5-4 and TRBJ1-2; D might be TRBD1 (5 bases). The V end was cut by 4 bases, the J end by 2 bases, with 9 bases between. Per germline, CDR1 SGHNT and CDR2 YYREEE (reference sequence). The CDR3 is 13 amino acids. The CDR3: CASSAAGNYGYTF. The CDR3 DNA follows: TGTGCCAGCAGCGCAGCAGGGAACTATGGCTACACCTTC. Supplemented by reference TRBV5-4 and TRBJ1-2, the full variable domain reads ETGVTQSPTHLIKTRGQQVTLRCSSQSGHNTVSWYQQALGQGPQFIFQYYREEENGRGNFPPRFSGLQFPNYSSELNVNALELDDSALYLCASSAAGNYGYTFGSGTRLTVV.

The chain employs TRBV20-1 and TRBJ2-2; 7 bases fit TRBD2. With V trimmed by 3 bases and J by 2 bases, 3 bases remained unmatched. The length of the CDR3 is 14 residues. The germline gives CDR1 DFQATT, CDR2 SNEGSKA (reference sequence). The CDR3 bases are TGCAGTGCTAGTCGCGGGAGCAACACCGGGGAGCTGTTTTTT. Translated: CSASRGSNTGELFF.

The rearrangement joins TRBV4-2 to TRBJ2-7; 13 bases agree with TRBD2. After removal of 3 bases from V and 2 bases from J, the junction contained 4 bases not matched to a gene. CDR1 is LGHNA and CDR2 is YNFKEQ in the germline V gene. The CDR3 has 16 residues. The CDR3 is CASSHGTSGRAYEQYF. CDR3 in DNA: TGTGCCAGCAGCCACGGCACTAGCGGGAGGGCCTACGAGCAGTACTTC.

This chain links TRBV25-1 with TRBJ2-1; 11 nucleotides line up with TRBD2. Per germline, CDR1 MGHDK and CDR2 SYGVNS. The length of the CDR3 is 18 residues. Germline trimming cut 0 bases from V and 2 bases from J; bases unmatched to any gene: 6. The CDR3 DNA reads as TGTGCCAGCAGTGAATATTTCGGGACTAGCGGTACCTACAATGAGCAGTTCTTC. Translated, it gives CASSEYFGTSGTYNEQFF.

J is TRBJ2-7 and V is TRBV29-1, with no clear D. Germline CDR1 is SQVTM and CDR2 is ANQGSEA. The CDR3 covers 13 residues. The V end was cut by 4 bases, the J end by 2 bases, with 12 bases between. The CDR3 coding sequence is TGCAGCGTTGGAGTTCGCGGCGCCTACGAGCAGTACTTC. Translation gives CSVGVRGAYEQYF.

CDR3 sequence reads: CASRLGLAGSDTQYF. In nucleotides, the CDR3 is TGTGCCAGCAGACTCGGACTAGCGGGCTCAGATACGCAGTATTTT. The V call is TRBV6-5, the J call TRBJ2-3; 11 positions agree with TRBD2. Trimming at V came to 6 bases and at J to 4 bases, leaving 6 bases not matched to a gene. Germline assignment: CDR1 MNHEY and CDR2 SVGAGI. The CDR3 loop spans 15 amino acids.

V is TRBV5-1 and J is TRBJ2-5; 8 bases are shared with TRBD2. Germline V lookup: CDR1 SGHRS, CDR2 YFSETQ. The CDR3 has 15 residues. The CDR3 sequence: CPPRDGGGPQETQYF. For the CDR3, the DNA is TGCCCCCCCCGCGACGGGGGGGGCCCCCAAGAGACCCAGTACTTC.

The chain has TRBV5-5 and TRBJ1-1, with 8 positions matching TRBD1. Trimming cost V 1 base and J 7 bases; bases outside gene matches: 15. There are 17 residues in the CDR3. Germline-derived CDR1 and CDR2 are SGHKS and YYEKEE (reference sequence). The CDR3 region has the DNA TGTGCCAGCAGCTTGACCCGGACAGGGTACTTTAAGGGTGAAGCTTTCTTT. Protein: CASSLTRTGYFKGEAFF.

In nucleotides, the CDR3 is TGTGCCAGCAGCTCGGACATTGTCTCTGGAAACACCATATATTTT. Translation: CASSSDIVSGNTIYF. The rearrangement links TRBV2 to TRBJ1-3; maybe TRBD1 (5 bases). From germline, CDR1 is SNHLY and CDR2 FYNNEI. Trimming removed 6 bases from V and 0 bases from J, with 12 bases in between. CDR3 size: 15 residues.

The rearrangement links TRBV7-8 to TRBJ2-7, with D maybe TRBD1 (6 bases). The CDR3 is made up of 15 amino acids. V lost 5 bases and J lost 0, with 14 bases in between. The germline CDR1 and CDR2 sequences are SGHVS and FQNEAQ. DNA for the CDR3: TGTGCCAGCAGCCTCCGGGACACGATCTCCTACGAGCAGTACTTC. This gives the protein CASSLRDTISYEQYF.

The chain recombines TRBV24-1 with TRBJ2-1; weak D call: TRBD1 (6 bases). There are 15 residues in the CDR3. Germline assignment: CDR1 KGHDR and CDR2 SFDVKD. Trimming left V 4 bases short and J 6 bases short, with 15 bases between. CDR3 loop: CATSDTRTAINEQFF. The CDR3 coding sequence is TGTGCCACCAGTGACACCCGGACAGCAATCAATGAGCAGTTCTTC.

The CDR3 sequence is CSVVTSGRADTQYF. The CDR3 DNA follows: TGCAGCGTCGTGACTAGCGGGAGAGCAGATACGCAGTATTTT. The chain carries TRBV29-1 and TRBJ2-3; 12 nucleotides align to TRBD2. This CDR3 is built from 14 residues. V was clipped by 6 bases and J by 4 bases; unmatched bases: 5. Germline lookup yields CDR1 SQVTM and CDR2 ANQGSEA.

This chain links TRBV5-1 with TRBJ1-1; D gene unclear. The V end lost 4 bases, the J end lost 4 bases, and 17 bases lay between the germline ends. Per germline, CDR1 SGHRS and CDR2 YFSETQ. The length of the CDR3 is 15 residues. CDR3 region: CASSLSGGSTTEAFF. DNA of the CDR3: TGCGCCAGCAGCCTTTCGGGCGGGAGTACCACTGAAGCTTTCTTT.

The chain has TRBV5-1 and TRBJ2-3, with 9 bases identical to TRBD1. CDR1 and CDR2 from the germline V gene are SGHRS and YFSETQ. Trimming took 2 bases from V and 5 from J; bases not matched to a gene: 6. The CDR3 loop spans 15 amino acids. The chain's CDR3 is CASSLQGAGVDTQYF. For the CDR3, the DNA is TGCGCCAGCAGCTTACAGGGGGCAGGGGTAGATACGCAGTATTTT.